The 25 T cell receptor beta chains given below trace back to one sample, sequenced in a study of blood T cell repertoires in COVID-19. Produced via immunoSEQ multiplex PCR; TCRdb's table is partial and in-frame only. This sample has some 100,000 clones, with 80% to 90% found just once. Sequencing was carried out using peripheral blood. Receptors originate from a woman between 65 and 79 years old with acute or convalescent COVID-19.

The chain carries TRBV11-2 and TRBJ1-1; 8 bases are a match to TRBD1. The CDR3 covers 16 residues. The germline V gene encodes CDR1 SGHAT and CDR2 FQNNGV. With 5 bases clipped from V and 1 base from J, the junction kept 9 bases outside the gene matches. This CDR3 reads CASSPSRGRTNTEAFF. The CDR3 DNA sequence: TGTGCCAGCAGCCCCAGCAGGGGGCGGACGAACACTGAAGCTTTCTTT.

J is TRBJ1-4 and V is TRBV7-9, with TRBD1 identical over 8 bases. Looked up from germline, CDR1 is SEHNR and CDR2 is FQNEAQ (reference sequence). V trimming: 0 bases; J trimming: 6 bases; junction bases outside the gene matches: 12. This CDR3 region has 18 residues. CDR3 sequence: CASSLAGQGAGLYEKLFF. CDR3 bases: TGTGCCAGCAGCTTAGCCGGGCAGGGGGCCGGACTGTATGAAAAACTGTTTTTT.

This chain connects TRBV19 to TRBJ1-1; 8 bases fit TRBD1. V dropped 7 bases and J dropped 3; count of bases not matched to a gene: 7. Germline V gene lookup returns CDR1 LNHDA and CDR2 SQIVND (reference sequence). The CDR3 totals 14 residues. The CDR3 DNA sequence: TGTGCCAGTACCCCGGACAGGGTATACACTGAAGCTTTCTTT. Encoded protein: CASTPDRVYTEAFF.

The chain joins TRBV7-2 to TRBJ2-1; 9 positions agree with TRBD1. V lost 2 bases and J lost 3; bases outside the gene matches: 2. The length of the CDR3 is 15 residues. The germline gives CDR1 SGHTA, CDR2 FQGNSA. The CDR3 nucleotides read TGTGCCAGCAGCTTATTGGGACAGGGCTACAATGAGCAGTTCTTC. Translated, it gives CASSLLGQGYNEQFF.

CDR3 residues: CASSDDRGVLYGYTF. CDR3 coding DNA: TGTGCCAGCAGCGATGACAGGGGCGTCCTCTATGGCTACACCTTC. The V and J genes are TRBV5-4 and TRBJ1-2; 8 nucleotides line up with TRBD1. The CDR3 consists of 15 residues. V trimming: 4 bases; J trimming: 4 bases; junction bases outside the gene matches: 9. Per germline, CDR1 SGHNT and CDR2 YYREEE (reference sequence).

This clone was recorded a few times. V and J are TRBV7-3 and TRBJ1-6; TRBD1 matches at 7 bases. CDR3 length: 14 residues. Germline V gene lookup returns CDR1 SGHTA and CDR2 FQGTGA. V lost 5 bases to trimming and J lost 9 bases; unmatched junction nucleotides: 7. CDR3 nucleotides: TGTGCCAGCAGCACCGGGACAGATGGTTCACCCCTCCACTTT. Amino acids: CASSTGTDGSPLHF.

This chain links TRBV9 with TRBJ2-2; 12 bases align to TRBD1. The CDR3 runs to 16 residues. Germline values: CDR1 SGDLS, CDR2 YYNGEE. Trimming at V came to 3 bases and at J to 7 bases, leaving 7 bases not matched to a gene. The CDR3 nucleotides read TGTGCCAGCAGCGACAGGGACAGGGGGCTTGTCGGGGAGCTGTTTTTT. It translates to CASSDRDRGLVGELFF.

The CDR3 nucleotides are TGTGCCAGCAGATCTCACAGGGGGGACGAGCAGTACTTC. Its translation is CASRSHRGDEQYF. The rearrangement links TRBV12-3 or TRBV12-4 to TRBJ2-7, with TRBD1 identical over 8 bases. The CDR3 sequence is 13 residues long. V lost 6 bases and J lost 5; bases outside the gene matches: 6.

The chain has TRBV7-3 and TRBJ2-2; no reliable D call. The CDR3 covers 16 residues. The germline gives CDR1 SGHTA, CDR2 FQGTGA. Trimming removed 2 bases from V and 2 bases from J, with 12 bases in between. The CDR3 DNA reads TGTGCCAGCAGCTTAGCCCAGAAGTTTAACACCGGGGAGCTGTTTTTT. Translated: CASSLAQKFNTGELFF.

The chain joins TRBV7-9 to TRBJ1-1, with D tentatively TRBD1 (5 bases). V lost 6 bases and J 4 bases, leaving 15 bases between the germline ends. Germline CDR1 SEHNR, CDR2 FQNEAQ (reference sequence). This CDR3 has 14 amino acids. The CDR3 is CASRVVGGGTEAFF. CDR3 nucleotide sequence: TGTGCCAGCAGGGTGGTTGGGGGAGGCACTGAAGCTTTCTTT. The full variable domain, in which reference TRBV7-9 and TRBJ1-1 provide the parts outside the CDR3, is DTGVSQNPRHKITKRGQNVTFRCDPISEHNRLYWYRQTLGQGPEFLTYFQNEAQLEKSRLLSDRFSAERPKGSFSTLEIQRTEQGDSAMYLCASRVVGGGTEAFFGQGTRLTVV.

This chain uses TRBV28 with TRBJ1-2; D gene uncertain. There are 12 residues in the CDR3. The germline CDR1 and CDR2 sequences are MDHEN and SYDVKM. The V end was cut by 6 bases, the J end by 0 bases, with 5 bases between. In DNA, the CDR3 is TGTGCCAGCAGCACAGCTAACTATGGCTACACCTTC. It specifies CASSTANYGYTF.

The V call is TRBV28, the J call TRBJ1-5; 7 nucleotides align to TRBD1. The CDR3 is 12 residues long. V shed 10 bases, J shed 2 bases, and the junction held 2 bases outside the gene matches. The germline V gene encodes CDR1 MDHEN and CDR2 SYDVKM. Here the CDR3 reads CATGTGNQPQHF. The DNA of the CDR3 is TGTGCCACCGGGACAGGCAATCAGCCCCAGCATTTT.

The sample holds one count of this clone. The rearrangement joins TRBV6-6 to TRBJ2-3, with D possibly TRBD1 on 6 matching bases. This CDR3 is built from 16 residues. In germline, CDR1 is MNHNY, CDR2 SVGAGI (reference sequence). V was clipped by 5 bases and J by 6 bases, with 21 bases between them. The CDR3 spells CASSKDGTPAVDTQYF. CDR3 sequence (DNA): TGTGCCAGCAGTAAAGACGGGACACCCGCGGTTGATACGCAGTATTTT.

This sequence joins TRBV7-2 and TRBJ1-1; a weak D match, TRBD1 (5 bases). Germline loops: CDR1 SGHTA, CDR2 FQGNSA. There are 14 residues in the CDR3. The germline V and J ends were trimmed by 3 bases and 0 bases, with 8 bases remaining between them. The CDR3 DNA reads as TGTGCCAGCAGCTTCAGGGATATGAACACTGAAGCTTTCTTT. Its translation is CASSFRDMNTEAFF.

The J gene is TRBJ2-5, the V gene TRBV6-2 or TRBV6-3; no clear D. The length of the CDR3 is 14 residues. Per germline, CDR1 MNHEY and CDR2 SVGEGT. V dropped 6 bases and J dropped 0 bases, with 11 bases sitting between them. As DNA, the CDR3 is TGTGCCAGCAGCCCGAGAATGTACCAAGAGACCCAGTACTTC. Its protein product is CASSPRMYQETQYF.

The chain carries TRBV5-8 and TRBJ2-1, with D possibly TRBD1 on 5 matching bases. V lost 5 bases and J lost 0, with 18 bases in between. In germline, CDR1 is SGHTS, CDR2 YDEGEE. The CDR3 sequence is 17 residues long. The chain's CDR3 is CASSGRVRLSSYNEQFF. CDR3 nucleotide sequence: TGTGCCAGCAGTGGCAGGGTAAGGCTTAGCTCCTACAATGAGCAGTTCTTC. The whole variable domain, filled in from reference TRBV5-8 and TRBJ2-1, reads EAGVTQSPTHLIKTRGQQATLRCSPISGHTSVYWYQQALGLGLQFLLWYDEGEERNRGNFPPRFSGRQFPNYSSELNVNALELEDSALYLCASSGRVRLSSYNEQFFGPGTRLTVL.

The chain uses TRBV5-1 and TRBJ1-3; TRBD1 matches 8 bases. CDR3 length equals 15 residues. Germline CDR1 is SGHRS and CDR2 is YFSETQ. J lost 3 bases, V lost 4 bases, and 6 bases had no gene match. This CDR3 is CASSRDRGSGNTIYF. CDR3 bases: TGCGCCAGCAGCCGCGACAGGGGAAGTGGAAACACCATATATTTT.

This sequence joins TRBV18 and TRBJ1-3; TRBD1 matches at 7 bases. This CDR3 region has 17 residues. Trimming cost V 0 bases and J 3 bases; bases outside gene matches: 8. Germline values: CDR1 KGHSH, CDR2 LQKENI. DNA of the CDR3: TGTGCCAGCTCACCACCCGTCAAGGGGGCGTTTGGAAACACCATATATTTT. This codes for CASSPPVKGAFGNTIYF. Full variable domain (remainder filled in from reference TRBV18 and TRBJ1-3): NAGVMQNPRHLVRRRGQEARLRCSPMKGHSHVYWYRQLPEEGLKFMVYLQKENIIDESGMPKERFSAEFPKEGPSILRIQQVVRGDSAAYFCASSPPVKGAFGNTIYFGEGSWLTVV.

The genes are TRBV5-6 and TRBJ2-1, with a weak D call TRBD2 (7 bases). The germline V gene encodes CDR1 SGHDT and CDR2 YYEEEE. V was pared by 1 base and J by 2 bases, with 13 bases between. This CDR3 has 16 residues. DNA for the CDR3: TGTGCCAGCAGCTTGAGGGGGGGGATCACCTACAATGAGCAGTTCTTC. It is translated as CASSLRGGITYNEQFF.

The chain joins TRBV5-4 to TRBJ1-2; D might be TRBD1 (6 bases). Germline V CDR1 and CDR2: SGHNT, YYREEE (reference sequence). Trimming shortened V by 0 bases and J by 8 bases, and 14 bases separated the two germline ends. This CDR3 comprises 14 residues. The CDR3 sequence is CASSLAAGEYGYTF. CDR3 sequence (DNA): TGTGCCAGCAGCTTGGCGGCAGGGGAGTACGGCTACACCTTC.

This clone was seen only once. This same CDR3 is encoded by further DNA sequences in the sample. The chain links TRBV3-1 (or the pseudogene TRBV3-2) to TRBJ2-2; TRBD2 matches at 10 bases. CDR3 length: 18 residues. Unmatched junction bases numbered 15, after V lost 6 bases and J lost 5 bases. Germline V lookup: CDR1 LGHDT, CDR2 YNNKEL (reference sequence). CDR3 sequence: CASSPNNLLAGRTGELFF. CDR3 nucleotide sequence: TGTGCCAGCAGTCCGAACAATTTACTAGCGGGAAGGACCGGGGAGCTGTTTTTT.

J is TRBJ1-1 and V is TRBV9; TRBD1 aligns across 9 bases. This CDR3 region has 15 residues. Germline trimming cut 4 bases from V and 3 bases from J; bases unmatched to any gene: 7. Germline CDR1 is SGDLS and CDR2 is YYNGEE. The CDR3 loop reads CASSPRTGEYTEAFF. DNA for the CDR3: TGTGCCAGCAGCCCGAGGACAGGGGAGTACACTGAAGCTTTCTTT.

The chain couples TRBV15 to TRBJ1-6; D gene uncertain. V was cut by 4 bases and J by 0 bases, with 13 bases left in between. CDR3 length: 17 residues. The V gene's germline CDR1 is LNHNV and CDR2 YYDKDF (reference sequence). CDR3 sequence reads: CATSKNSPSSYNSPLHF. As DNA, the CDR3 is TGTGCCACCAGCAAAAACTCACCGAGCTCCTATAATTCACCCCTCCACTTT.

The CDR3: CATSRDYTDTQYF. CDR3 DNA: TGTGCCACCAGCAGAGATTACACAGATACGCAGTATTTT. This chain connects TRBV15 to TRBJ2-3; D is uncertain. The germline gives CDR1 LNHNV, CDR2 YYDKDF (reference sequence). With 0 bases removed from V and 2 bases from J, the gap between germline ends came to 3 bases. The length of the CDR3 is 13 residues.

This clone appeared a few times. The J gene is TRBJ2-2, the V gene TRBV28; maybe TRBD2 (7 bases). The V gene lost 6 bases and the J gene lost 3 bases, with 14 bases spanning the gap. The CDR3 is made up of 15 amino acids. Germline V gene data show CDR1 as MDHEN and CDR2 as SYDVKM. CDR3 in DNA: TGTGCCAGCAGGGGGGCTAGCGGACACACCGGGGAGCTGTTTTTT. It is translated as CASRGASGHTGELFF.